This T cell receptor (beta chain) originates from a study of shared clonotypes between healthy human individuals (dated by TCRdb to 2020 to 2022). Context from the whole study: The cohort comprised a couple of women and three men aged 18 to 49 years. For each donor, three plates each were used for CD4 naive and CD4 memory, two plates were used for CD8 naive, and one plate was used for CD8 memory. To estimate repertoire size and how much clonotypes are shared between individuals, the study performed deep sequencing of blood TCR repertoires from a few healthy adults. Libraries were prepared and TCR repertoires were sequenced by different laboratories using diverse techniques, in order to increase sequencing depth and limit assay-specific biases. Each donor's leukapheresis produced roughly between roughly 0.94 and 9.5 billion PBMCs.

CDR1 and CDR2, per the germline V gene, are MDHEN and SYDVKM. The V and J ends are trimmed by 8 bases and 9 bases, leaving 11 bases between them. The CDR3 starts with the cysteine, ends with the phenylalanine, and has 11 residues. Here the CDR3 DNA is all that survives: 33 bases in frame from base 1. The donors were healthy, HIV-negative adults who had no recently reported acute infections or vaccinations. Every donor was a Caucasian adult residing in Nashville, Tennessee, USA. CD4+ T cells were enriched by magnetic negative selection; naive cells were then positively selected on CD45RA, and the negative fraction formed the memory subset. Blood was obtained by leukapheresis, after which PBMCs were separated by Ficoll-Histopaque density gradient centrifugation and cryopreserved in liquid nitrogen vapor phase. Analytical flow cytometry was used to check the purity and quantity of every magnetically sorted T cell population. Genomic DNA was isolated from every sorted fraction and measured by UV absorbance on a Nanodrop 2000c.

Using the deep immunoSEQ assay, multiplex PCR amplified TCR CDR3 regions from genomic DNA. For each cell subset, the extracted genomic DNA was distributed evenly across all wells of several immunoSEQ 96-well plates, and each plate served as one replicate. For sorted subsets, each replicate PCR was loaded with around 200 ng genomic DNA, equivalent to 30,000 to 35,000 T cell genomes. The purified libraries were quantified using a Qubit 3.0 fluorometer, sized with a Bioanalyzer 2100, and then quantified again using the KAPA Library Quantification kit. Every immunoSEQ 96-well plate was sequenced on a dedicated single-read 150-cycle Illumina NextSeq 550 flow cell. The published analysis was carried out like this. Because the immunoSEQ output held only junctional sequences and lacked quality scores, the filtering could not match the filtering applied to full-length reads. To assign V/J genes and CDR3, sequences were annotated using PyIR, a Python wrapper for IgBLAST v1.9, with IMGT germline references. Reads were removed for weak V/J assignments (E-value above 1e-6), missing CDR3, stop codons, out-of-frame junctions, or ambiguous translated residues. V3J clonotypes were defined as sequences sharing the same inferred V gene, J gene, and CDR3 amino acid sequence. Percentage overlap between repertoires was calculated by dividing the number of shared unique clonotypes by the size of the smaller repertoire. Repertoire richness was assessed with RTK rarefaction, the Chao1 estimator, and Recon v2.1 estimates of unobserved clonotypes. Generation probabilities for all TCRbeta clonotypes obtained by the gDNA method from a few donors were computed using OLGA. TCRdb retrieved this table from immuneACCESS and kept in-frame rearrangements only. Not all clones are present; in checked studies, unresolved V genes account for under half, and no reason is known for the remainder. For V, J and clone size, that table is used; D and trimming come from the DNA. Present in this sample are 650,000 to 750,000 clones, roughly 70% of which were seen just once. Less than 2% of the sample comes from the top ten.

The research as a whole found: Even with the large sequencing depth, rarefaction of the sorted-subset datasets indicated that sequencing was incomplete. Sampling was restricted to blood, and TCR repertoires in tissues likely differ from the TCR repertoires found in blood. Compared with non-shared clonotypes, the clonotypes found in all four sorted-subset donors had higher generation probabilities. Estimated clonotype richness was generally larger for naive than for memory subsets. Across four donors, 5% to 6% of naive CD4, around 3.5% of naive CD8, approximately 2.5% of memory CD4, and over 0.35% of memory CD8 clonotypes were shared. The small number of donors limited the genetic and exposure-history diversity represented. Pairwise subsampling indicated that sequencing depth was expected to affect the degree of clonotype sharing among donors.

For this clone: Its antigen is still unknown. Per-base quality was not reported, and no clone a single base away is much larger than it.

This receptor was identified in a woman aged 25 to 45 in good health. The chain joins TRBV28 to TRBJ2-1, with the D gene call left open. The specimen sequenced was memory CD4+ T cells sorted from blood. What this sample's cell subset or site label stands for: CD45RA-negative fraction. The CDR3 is CASANFGEQFF. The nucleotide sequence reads TGTGCCAGCGCTAATTTTGGTGAGCAGTTCTTC.